The present T cell receptor beta chain was sequenced within a study of neoadjuvant anti-PD-1 for oral cavity cancer. Assay: immunoSEQ multiplex PCR; the TCRdb copy retains only in-frame clones and omits some. This table holds around 37,000 clones, around 40% found once. Germline V gives CDR1 SQVTM, CDR2 ANQGSEA. The CDR3 has 13 residues. Germline trimming cut 5 bases from V and 6 bases from J; bases unmatched to any gene: 5. This sample's time point: after neoadjuvant nivolumab, at surgical resection. The material sequenced was tumor tissue, taken after nivolumab (anti-PD-1) treatment. This TCR was recovered from a person between 35 and 79 years old with oral cavity squamous cell carcinoma. This chain joins TRBV29-1 and TRBJ2-2, with TRBD1 matching over 8 bases. CDR3 protein: CSVRRGLAGELFF. CDR3 coding DNA: TGCAGCGTTCGCAGGGGGCTGGCCGGGGAGCTGTTTTTT.